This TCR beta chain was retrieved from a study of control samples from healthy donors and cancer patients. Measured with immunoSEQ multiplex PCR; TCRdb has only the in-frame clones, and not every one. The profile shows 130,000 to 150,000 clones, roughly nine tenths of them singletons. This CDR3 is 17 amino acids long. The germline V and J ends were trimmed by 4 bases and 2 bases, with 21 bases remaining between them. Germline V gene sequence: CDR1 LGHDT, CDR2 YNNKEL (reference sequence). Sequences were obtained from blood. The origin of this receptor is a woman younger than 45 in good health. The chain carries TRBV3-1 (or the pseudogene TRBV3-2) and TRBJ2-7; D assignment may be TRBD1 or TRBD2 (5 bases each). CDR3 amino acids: CASSRVVTGTETYEQYF. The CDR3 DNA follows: TGTGCCAGCAGCCGGGTAGTGACCGGGACGGAGACCTACGAGCAGTACTTC.